One T cell receptor beta chain is described in this entry. These data come from a study of blood T cell repertoires in COVID-19. As for the study in general: Samples came from the United States, Italy and Spain, spanning acute and convalescent COVID-19.

CDR1 and CDR2 from the germline V gene are MNHEY and SVGAGI. Between the trimmed V and J ends, which lost 8 bases and 8 bases, there was a span of 15 bases. The CDR3 sequence is 13 residues long. One Seattle source followed patients from active infection through their disease course. In the authors' methods: Reference gene primer amplification in the assay estimated nucleated cell counts. The data were produced by immunoSEQ multiplex PCR, yet TCRdb's version contains in-frame clones alone and is incomplete. That table is the source of V, J and clone size, and D and trimming were worked out from the DNA. The sample lists around 320,000 clones; under 90% were seen once.

The chain recombines TRBV6-5 with TRBJ1-4, with a weak D call TRBD1 (6 bases). Material: peripheral blood. The origin of this receptor is a woman in her 30s with COVID-19, enrolled during active disease. The CDR3 spells CASRWRGGEKLFF. CDR3 nucleotide sequence: TGTGCCAGCCGATGGAGGGGGGGCGAAAAACTGTTTTTT.